The 3 T cell receptor beta chains listed next were all sequenced from one sample in a study of identical twins. TCRdb independently ran MiXCR on the 5' RACE reads; one entry per CDR3 protein. The sample has 400,000 or so distinct CDR3 sequences, about 10% seen once. Sequencing was done on a sample of naive T cells sorted from blood. All receptors derive from a woman in her forties or fifties in good health.

This clonotype was recorded many times. In DNA form, the CDR3 reads TGCGCCAGCCTGGTGAGCTCCGGTTGGAGCGAGCAGTACTTC. Amino acid sequence: CASLVSSGWSEQYF. The rearrangement joins TRBV4-1 to TRBJ2-7; D gene uncertain. V lost 8 bases and J 6 bases, leaving 20 bases between the germline ends. The V gene's germline CDR1 is MGHRA and CDR2 YSYEKL. The CDR3 covers 14 residues.

In this sample, this clonotype turned up many times. The rearrangement joins TRBV7-9 to TRBJ1-1; 8 bases fit TRBD1. The germline gives CDR1 SEHNR, CDR2 FQNEAQ (reference sequence). With 4 bases clipped from V and 11 bases from J, the junction kept 6 bases outside the gene matches. CDR3 length: 12 amino acids. The CDR3 sequence: CASSSFDRGAFF. The CDR3 DNA follows: TGTGCCAGCAGCTCCTTTGACAGGGGTGCTTTCTTT.

The gene calls are TRBV5-1 and TRBJ2-1; a possible D gene is TRBD1 (6 bases). Trimming removed 0 bases from V and 2 bases from J, with 12 bases in between. The CDR3 spans 16 residues. Germline values: CDR1 SGHRS, CDR2 YFSETQ. CDR3 sequence reads: CASSLAGQLPYNEQFF. The CDR3 DNA follows: TGCGCCAGCAGCTTGGCTGGACAGTTACCCTACAATGAGCAGTTCTTC.